The 29 T cell receptor beta chains below were found in one sample sequenced in a study of TIL therapy for anti-PD-1-resistant metastatic lung cancer. This was the immunoSEQ v3 assay. Clones were read by immunoSEQ multiplex PCR, and TCRdb kept only the in-frame ones, dropping some. The sample contains around 19,000 clones, 83% of which appear only once. The time point here: pre-treatment sample, taken before nivolumab and TIL therapy. Sequencing used blood, obtained at baseline. These receptors all come from a person aged 25-85 years with non-small cell lung cancer.

J is TRBJ1-1 and V is TRBV7-2; D not resolved. The CDR3 consists of 13 residues. The germline CDR1 and CDR2 sequences are SGHTA and FQGNSA. V lost 6 bases to trimming and J lost 8 bases, with 16 bases between them. This chain's CDR3 is CASRWSIGVEAFF. DNA of the CDR3: TGTGCCAGCAGGTGGAGCATTGGGGTAGAAGCTTTCTTT.

The sample holds one count of this clone. The chain combines TRBV7-3 with TRBJ2-5; perhaps TRBD2 as D (6 bases). The DNA end is more similar to TRBJ2-7, so the J call may be wrong. This CDR3 has 12 amino acids. Germline CDR1 SGHTA, CDR2 FQGTGA. The CDR3 DNA is TGTGCCAGCAGCTTCGGGGGACACGAGCAGTACTTC. Translation: CASSFGGHEQYF.

The V call is TRBV9, the J call TRBJ1-2; no firm D call. Germline V gene lookup returns CDR1 SGDLS and CDR2 YYNGEE. Deletions cut 3 bases from V and 6 bases from J, with 12 bases between. The CDR3 is 13 residues long. The CDR3 DNA sequence: TGTGCCAGCAGCGGACCTCGCGGGGATGGCTACACCTTC. Its protein is CASSGPRGDGYTF.

The V and J genes are TRBV10-2 and TRBJ1-1; D call uncertain. V was pared by 6 bases and J by 5 bases, with 13 bases between. The CDR3 totals 13 residues. Germline V CDR1 and CDR2: WSHSY, SAAADI. CDR3 DNA: TGCGCCAGCAGACACGACGCCTTAACTGAAGCTTTCTTT. It specifies CASRHDALTEAFF.

The sample holds one count of this clone. V usage is TRBV6-6 and J usage is TRBJ1-1; the D gene is possibly TRBD1 (5 bases). Germline V gene lookup returns CDR1 MNHNY and CDR2 SVGAGI (reference sequence). Trimming took 8 bases from V and 0 from J, leaving 13 bases between them. The CDR3 consists of 14 residues. CDR3 residues: CASRPTGLNTEAFF. CDR3 coding DNA: TGTGCCAGCCGCCCCACAGGACTGAACACTGAAGCTTTCTTT.

The V call is TRBV7-9, the J call TRBJ2-3; D gene unclear. This CDR3 has 14 amino acids. Trimming removed 3 bases from V and 0 bases from J, with 7 bases in between. Germline CDR1 reads SEHNR; CDR2 reads FQNEAQ (reference sequence). The CDR3 spells CASSFYFSTDTQYF. As DNA, the CDR3 is TGTGCCAGCAGCTTTTATTTTAGCACAGATACGCAGTATTTT.

The V gene is TRBV7-9, the J gene TRBJ1-1; 11 nucleotides align to TRBD1. Trimming took 6 bases from V and 3 from J; bases not matched to a gene: 15. This CDR3 has 18 amino acids. Germline V gene lookup returns CDR1 SEHNR and CDR2 FQNEAQ (reference sequence). CDR3 nucleotide sequence: TGTGCCAGCAGAGGTCCCTGGGCGGGACAGGGGGTCGACACTGAAGCTTTCTTT. This codes for CASRGPWAGQGVDTEAFF.

This chain uses TRBV4-2 with TRBJ1-1; D remains ambiguous. V was shortened by 0 bases and J by 7 bases, with 9 bases between the two germline ends. The CDR3 has 13 amino acids. Germline V gene lookup returns CDR1 LGHNA and CDR2 YNFKEQ. The CDR3 DNA sequence: TGTGCCAGCAGCCAAGATCGAGGCTTTGAAGCTTTCTTT. It translates to CASSQDRGFEAFF.

This clone came up a few times. The gene calls are TRBV19 and TRBJ1-1; no reliable D call. Germline CDR1 is LNHDA and CDR2 is SQIVND (reference sequence). Trimming removed 1 base from V and 6 bases from J, with 6 bases in between. The CDR3 contains 12 residues. CDR3 sequence reads: CASSIAGAEAFF. CDR3 sequence (DNA): TGTGCCAGTAGTATAGCAGGTGCTGAAGCTTTCTTT.

The rearrangement uses TRBV5-8 and TRBJ1-1, with TRBD1 matching 8 bases. J was trimmed by 11 bases and V by 0 bases; bases with no gene match: 6. This CDR3 comprises 13 residues. Germline CDR1 and CDR2: SGHTS and YDEGEE. This CDR3 reads CASSLARQGLAFF. The CDR3, as DNA: TGTGCCAGCAGCTTGGCGAGACAGGGGCTCGCTTTCTTT.

This chain uses TRBV7-7 with TRBJ2-1; maybe TRBD1 (8 bases). Trimming left V 5 bases short and J 9 bases short, with 14 bases between. There are 13 residues in the CDR3. Germline CDR1 reads SSHAT; CDR2 reads FNYEAQ (reference sequence). The CDR3: CASSLDREGEQFF. Here the CDR3 DNA reads TGTGCCAGCAGCCTGGACAGGGAGGGTGAGCAGTTCTTC.

The rearrangement joins TRBV27 to TRBJ2-7; 14 nucleotides align to TRBD2. The CDR3 covers 17 residues. Per the germline V gene, CDR1 is MNHEY and CDR2 is SMNVEV (reference sequence). Germline trimming cut 6 bases from V and 1 base from J; bases unmatched to any gene: 8. The CDR3 here is CASRRGTSGSVSYEQYF. The DNA of the CDR3 is TGTGCCAGCAGACGTGGGACTAGCGGGAGTGTGTCCTACGAGCAGTACTTC.

The rearrangement links TRBV7-2 to TRBJ1-6; D perhaps matches TRBD1 (6 bases). This CDR3 comprises 15 residues. Trimming pared 7 bases from V and 7 bases from J, leaving 17 bases between. The germline gives CDR1 SGHTA, CDR2 FQGNSA. CDR3 nucleotide sequence: TGTGCCAGCATTTATCAGGGGTTAGGGAATTCACCCCTCCACTTT. Residues: CASIYQGLGNSPLHF.

CDR3 DNA: TGTGCCAGCAGACGCCAATCTGGGCCGGAGACCCAGTACTTC. Its protein is CASRRQSGPETQYF. The chain combines TRBV6-5 with TRBJ2-5; D unclear. Germline CDR1 reads MNHEY; CDR2 reads SVGAGI. The CDR3 spans 14 residues. V lost 6 bases and J lost 5, with 16 bases in between.

The rearrangement uses TRBV15 and TRBJ2-1, with TRBD1 as a possible D gene (5 bases). V lost 0 bases to trimming and J lost 6 bases, with 15 bases between them. Germline V lookup: CDR1 LNHNV, CDR2 YYDKDF (reference sequence). The CDR3 runs to 16 residues. For the CDR3, the DNA is TGTGCCACCAGCAGAGATTCCCGGCAGGGTCGCAATGAGCAGTTCTTC. It codes for CATSRDSRQGRNEQFF.

This chain links TRBV6-5 with TRBJ1-1; TRBD1 aligns across 7 bases. The trim removed 0 bases at V and 1 base at J, leaving 5 bases unmatched. The CDR3 has 16 residues. CDR1 is MNHEY and CDR2 is SVGAGI in the germline V gene. CDR3 in DNA: TGTGCCAGCAGTTACTCATGGTCAGGGGGGAACACTGAAGCTTTCTTT. Its translation is CASSYSWSGGNTEAFF.

The V call is TRBV19, the J call TRBJ2-7, with a weak D call TRBD2 (5 bases). CDR3 length: 14 residues. Germline assignment: CDR1 LNHDA and CDR2 SQIVND (reference sequence). Trimming cost V 1 base and J 4 bases, with 11 bases left between them. The CDR3 nucleotides read TGTGCCAGTAGTATAGGAGGGTCGGTGTACGAGCAGTACTTC. Encoded protein: CASSIGGSVYEQYF.

The chain couples TRBV7-3 to TRBJ2-1, with D possibly matching TRBD2 (5 bases). This CDR3 is 14 amino acids long. Trimming shortened V by 2 bases and J by 6 bases, and 11 bases separated the two germline ends. The germline V gene encodes CDR1 SGHTA and CDR2 FQGTGA. The CDR3 spells CASSLQPSSNEQFF. CDR3 nucleotides: TGTGCCAGCAGCTTACAACCTAGCAGCAATGAGCAGTTCTTC.

The chain is built from TRBV19 and TRBJ2-5, with D possibly being TRBD2 (5 bases). Germline V lookup: CDR1 LNHDA, CDR2 SQIVND (reference sequence). Trimming cost V 0 bases and J 7 bases, with 21 bases left between them. This CDR3 spans 17 amino acids. In DNA, the CDR3 is TGTGCCAGTAGTATAGATGCCCAGACTAATCCAAGAAGGACCCAGTACTTC. Protein: CASSIDAQTNPRRTQYF.

The rearrangement joins TRBV7-9 to TRBJ1-6, with D uncertain. Germline V gene data show CDR1 as SEHNR and CDR2 as FQNEAQ (reference sequence). Trimming took off 5 bases at V and 10 bases at J, with 18 bases between the two ends. This CDR3 comprises 15 residues. In nucleotides, the CDR3 is TGTGCCAGCAGCCTCGGTGAGAGCGAGCGCTCACCCCTCCACTTT. It translates to CASSLGESERSPLHF.

Written as DNA, the CDR3 is TGTGCCAGCAGGCGGGAGGGTAGTTCACCCCTCCACTTT. This gives the protein CASRREGSSPLHF. The chain is built from TRBV6-5 and TRBJ1-6; D is unresolved. The CDR3 spans 13 residues. CDR1 is MNHEY and CDR2 is SVGAGI in the germline V gene. With 6 bases removed from V and 9 bases from J, the gap between germline ends came to 12 bases.

This sequence joins TRBV5-6 and TRBJ2-3; 10 positions match TRBD2. The germline V gene encodes CDR1 SGHDT and CDR2 YYEEEE. V was pared by 3 bases and J by 1 base, with 2 bases of the junction left unmatched. The CDR3 is 15 residues long. The CDR3 bases are TGTGCCAGCAGCTCCGGACTAGCGGGCACAGATACGCAGTATTTT. It translates to CASSSGLAGTDTQYF.

The J gene is TRBJ1-2, the V gene TRBV5-6; 7 bases align to TRBD1. V trimming: 2 bases; J trimming: 2 bases; junction bases outside the gene matches: 3. The CDR3 loop spans 14 amino acids. The V gene's germline CDR1 is SGHDT and CDR2 YYEEEE. CDR3 bases: TGTGCCAGCAGCTTAGGGGGCCGGAACTATGGCTACACCTTC. Its protein is CASSLGGRNYGYTF.

This clone was detected a few times. The chain uses TRBV14 and TRBJ1-5; no reliable D call. Germline CDR1 is SGHDN and CDR2 is FVKESK. This CDR3 comprises 13 residues. The germline V and J ends were trimmed by 0 bases and 5 bases, with 5 bases remaining between them. DNA of the CDR3: TGTGCCAGCAGCCAAGATCTCTATCAGCCCCAGCATTTT. It translates to CASSQDLYQPQHF.

The gene calls are TRBV5-4 and TRBJ2-4, with D tentatively TRBD1 (5 bases). Germline lookup yields CDR1 SGHNT and CDR2 YYREEE (reference sequence). The CDR3 loop spans 17 amino acids. V was trimmed by 4 bases and J by 0 bases, leaving 17 bases between them. The DNA for the CDR3 is TGTGCCAGCAGCCCCAGGCTGGGGCGCGGAGCCAAAAACATTCAGTACTTC. Protein sequence: CASSPRLGRGAKNIQYF.

This clone was observed a handful of times. This rearrangement joins TRBV11-3 to TRBJ1-1; 7 bases are a match to TRBD1. Unmatched junction bases numbered 3, after V lost 5 bases and J lost 0 bases. The CDR3 spans 14 residues. CDR1 is SGHNT and CDR2 is YENEEA in the germline V gene. CDR3 sequence (DNA): TGTGCCAGCAGCACGGGACAGATGAACACTGAAGCTTTCTTT. Its translation is CASSTGQMNTEAFF.

The chain uses TRBV4-3 and TRBJ1-2; no clear D. The V gene's germline CDR1 is LGHNA and CDR2 YSLEER. CDR3 size: 14 residues. V lost 0 bases to trimming and J lost 0 bases, with 5 bases between them. The CDR3 reads CASSQEWANYGYTF. As DNA, the CDR3 is TGCGCCAGCAGCCAAGAGTGGGCTAACTATGGCTACACCTTC.

The CDR3 loop reads CASSYSRVSYGYTF. CDR3 bases: TGTGCCAGCAGTTACTCCAGGGTTTCCTATGGCTACACCTTC. The rearrangement joins TRBV28 to TRBJ1-2; weak D call: TRBD1 (5 bases). V was pared by 4 bases and J by 4 bases, with 13 bases between. The germline V gene has CDR1 MDHEN and CDR2 SYDVKM. The CDR3 runs 14 residues.

V usage is TRBV29-1 and J usage is TRBJ2-3; 7 bases map to TRBD1. Germline trimming cut 2 bases from V and 2 bases from J; bases unmatched to any gene: 4. Germline lookup yields CDR1 SQVTM and CDR2 ANQGSEA. This CDR3 region has 14 residues. This chain's CDR3 is CSVEIGGDTDTQYF. Written as DNA, the CDR3 is TGCAGCGTTGAAATAGGGGGCGACACAGATACGCAGTATTTT.